This T cell receptor (beta chain) was sequenced for a study of blood T cell repertoires in COVID-19 (dated by TCRdb to 2020 to 2021). Background for the entire study: Samples from collaborators originated in the United States, Italy and Spain and spanned both the acute and convalescent phases of COVID-19. A de-identified subject ID, COVID-19 status, age in years and sex were almost always included in the sample metadata. The samples were drawn from two sources: the first 160 participants of the ongoing ImmuneRACE study, and some 1,300 subjects contributed by 6 global collaborators. The dataset comprised deeply sampled blood TCRbeta repertoires from subjects exposed to, actively infected with, or recovered from COVID-19. Where available, HLA class I and class II types were obtained from metadata supplied by the sample provider rather than from assay-based typing. The material from the prospective study consisted of cDNA or gDNA derived from T cells, B-cell-depleted T cells, or PBMCs. A freely available public database, intended as a resource for researchers studying the immune response to SARS-CoV-2, is where the repertoires were released. General conclusions and limits of the study: The quantity of clinical and demographic metadata differed by source and by participant and was supplied without curation.

The immunoSEQ Assay, a bias-controlled multiplex PCR, was used to amplify TCRbeta CDR3 regions from genomic DNA. As for the original processing: The number of nucleated cells in each sample was estimated from the amplification of reference gene primers within the assay. Sequence reads were collapsed and filtered to measure the absolute abundance of every unique TCRbeta CDR3 rearrangement. Productive Simpson clonality was computed per sample as the square root of Simpson's diversity index over productive rearrangements. This is the immuneACCESS table as TCRdb keeps it, with only in-frame sequences that have V and J called. A part of the clones is gone; compared with another copy, unresolved V genes explain less than half, and the rest is unexplained. Clonal size and the V and J genes are those of that table, whereas D and trimming came from the DNA. The sample table lists some 120,000 clones, roughly 85% of them with a count of one. Jointly, the top ten make up over 2% of the sample.

As concerns this clone: Its antigen has not been determined. Base qualities are not at hand, and no much larger clone is one base apart.

The collaborating institutions used their own protocols to collect whole blood in K2EDTA tubes. For TCRbeta analysis, collaborators shipped samples as frozen whole blood, isolated PBMCs, or DNA extracted from either of those sample types. Counted from cysteine to phenylalanine, this CDR3 has 15 amino acids. Only CDR3 DNA is held: 45 bases, read in frame from base 1. Reading the germline V gene (reference sequence) gives CDR1 PRHDT and CDR2 FYEKMQ. The V end loses 5 bases and the J end loses 8 bases, and a stretch of 16 bases separates them. This clonotype was obtained from a young man with acute or convalescent COVID-19. The specimen was peripheral blood. The chain employs TRBV13 and TRBJ1-6; a weak D assignment points to TRBD1 (5 bases agree). Here the CDR3 is given as CASSRTGTLDSPLHF. At the DNA level, the sequence is TGTGCCAGCAGCCGGACCGGGACTTTAGATTCACCCCTCCACTTT.